What follows describes a single T cell receptor (beta chain). This sample is drawn from a study of blood T cell repertoires in COVID-19. The CDR3 totals 15 residues. Per germline, CDR1 SGHTA and CDR2 FQGNSA. The V gene lost 0 bases and the J gene lost 4 bases, with 9 bases spanning the gap. Original analysis: Using reference gene primer amplification, nucleated cell counts were estimated. Measured with immunoSEQ multiplex PCR; TCRdb has only the in-frame clones, and not every one. V, J and clone size are those of that table, while D and trimming were read from the DNA. Of 300,000 to 350,000 clones listed, roughly 85% are singletons.

This receptor was taken from a woman in her 40s with acute COVID-19. The sample comprised PBMCs or T cells enriched from blood (not recorded which). This chain links TRBV7-2 with TRBJ2-2; D call uncertain. CDR3 loop: CASSLAYGSTGELFF. CDR3 bases: TGTGCCAGCAGCTTAGCGTACGGGTCCACCGGGGAGCTGTTTTTT. The variable domain in full, with the rest retrieved from reference TRBV7-2 and TRBJ2-2, is GAGVSQSPSNKVTEKGKDVELRCDPISGHTALYWYRQSLGQGLEFLIYFQGNSAPDKSGLPSDRFSAERTGGSVSTLTIQRTQQEDSAVYLCASSLAYGSTGELFFGEGSRLTVL.